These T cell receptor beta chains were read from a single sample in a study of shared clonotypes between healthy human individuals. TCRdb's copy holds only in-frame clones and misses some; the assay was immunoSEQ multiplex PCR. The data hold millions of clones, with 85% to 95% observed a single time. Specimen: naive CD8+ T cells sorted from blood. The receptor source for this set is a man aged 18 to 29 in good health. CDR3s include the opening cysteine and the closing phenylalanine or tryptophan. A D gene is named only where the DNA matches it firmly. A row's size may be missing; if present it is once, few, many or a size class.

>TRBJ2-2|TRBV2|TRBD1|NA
TGTGCCAGCAGTGGGGCCCCGACAGGGAAAAACACCGGGGAGCTGTTTTTT
CASSGAPTGKNTGELFF
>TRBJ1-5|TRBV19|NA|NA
TGTGCCAGTAGTTCCAGAGGGCTCAATCAGCCCCAGCATTTT
CASSSRGLNQPQHF
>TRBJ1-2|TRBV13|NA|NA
TGTGCCAGCAGCCCGGTGGGACCCTCTAACTATGGCTACACCTTC
CASSPVGPSNYGYTF
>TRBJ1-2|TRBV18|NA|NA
TGTGCCAGCTCACCTCTGGGGGGCAGTGGCTACACCTTC
CASSPLGGSGYTF
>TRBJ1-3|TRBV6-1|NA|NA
TGTGCCAGCAGTGAAGCAGGCAGCTCGGCCGGAAACACCATATATTTT
CASSEAGSSAGNTIYF
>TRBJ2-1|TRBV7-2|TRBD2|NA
TGTGCCAGCAGCTTACTAGCGGAAGACTACAATGAGCAGTTCTTC
CASSLLAEDYNEQFF
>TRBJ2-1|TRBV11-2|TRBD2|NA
TGTGCCAGCAGCTTAAGTCCGGGGGGGCTCGATGAGCAGTTCTTC
CASSLSPGGLDEQFF
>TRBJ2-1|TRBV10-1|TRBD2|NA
TGCGCCAGCAGTGAGTCTCCTAGCGGGAGTTACAATGAGCAGTTCTTC
CASSESPSGSYNEQFF
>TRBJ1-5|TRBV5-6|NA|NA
TGTGCCAGCAGTTCCTTAAGCCTAAATCAGCCCCAGCATTTT
CASSSLSLNQPQHF
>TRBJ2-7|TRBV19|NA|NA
TGTGCCAGTCGGCGGGCAGGGAGTTACGAGCAGTACTTC
CASRRAGSYEQYF
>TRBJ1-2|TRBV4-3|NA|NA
TGCGCCAGCAGCCCCACGAAGACGGGCGCATATGGCTACACCTTC
CASSPTKTGAYGYTF
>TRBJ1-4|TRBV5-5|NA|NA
TGTGCCAGCAGCCCGTACGGGTGGACAGATGAAAAACTGTTTTTT
CASSPYGWTDEKLFF
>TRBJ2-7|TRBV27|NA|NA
TGTGCCAGCAGTTTAGGATGGGGCGATCAGTACTTC
CASSLGWGDQYF
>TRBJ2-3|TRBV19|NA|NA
TGTGCCAGTAGTATCTCCCAGGCCGGGGGATCCCCTAGCACAGATACGCAGTATTTT
CASSISQAGGSPSTDTQYF
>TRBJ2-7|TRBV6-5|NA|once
TGTGCCAGCAGTTACTCAGATCGAGGCTACGAGCAGTACTTC
CASSYSDRGYEQYF
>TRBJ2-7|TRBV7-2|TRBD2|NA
TGTGCCAGCAGCTTCCTAGCGGGAGGGCCGGGTGAGCAGTACTTC
CASSFLAGGPGEQYF
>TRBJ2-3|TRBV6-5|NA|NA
TGTGCCAGCAGATGGGCCTCGAGCACAGATACGCAGTATTTT
CASRWASSTDTQYF
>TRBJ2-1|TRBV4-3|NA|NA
TGCGCCAGCAGCCAAGACGTCGGGGGCTACAATGAGCAGTTCTTC
CASSQDVGGYNEQFF
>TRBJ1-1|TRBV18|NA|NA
TGTGCCAGCTCACCACCGGAGGGGATGAACACTGAAGCTTTCTTT
CASSPPEGMNTEAFF
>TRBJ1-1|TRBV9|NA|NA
TGTGCCAGCAGCGCCTGGGGGGACACTGAAGCTTTCTTT
CASSAWGDTEAFF
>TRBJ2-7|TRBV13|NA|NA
TGTGCCAGCAGCTTAGCTGCCTACGAGCAGTACTTC
CASSLAAYEQYF
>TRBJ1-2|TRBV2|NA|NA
TGTGCCAGCAGTGGACGGGAGAGTTTCTATGGCTACACCTTC
CASSGRESFYGYTF
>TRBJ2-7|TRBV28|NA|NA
TGTGCCAGCAGTTTAGGGCGGACCTCCTACGAGCAGTACTTC
CASSLGRTSYEQYF
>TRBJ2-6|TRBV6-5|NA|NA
TGTGCCACGTATTCTGGGGCCAACGTCCTGACTTTC
CATYSGANVLTF
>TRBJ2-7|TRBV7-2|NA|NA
TGTGCCAGCAGCTTAGATGAGGGTACCTTATCCTACGAGCAGTACTTC
CASSLDEGTLSYEQYF
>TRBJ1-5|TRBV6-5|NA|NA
TGTGCCAGCAGTACGGGAGCTCACAATCAGCCCCAGCATTTT
CASSTGAHNQPQHF
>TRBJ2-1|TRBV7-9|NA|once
TGTGCCAGTGACACTCCTAGCGCCTCCTACAATGAGCAGTTCTTC
CASDTPSASYNEQFF
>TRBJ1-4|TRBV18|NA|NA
TGTGCCAGCTCACCTACCGGGGGTTGGGAAAAACTGTTTTTT
CASSPTGGWEKLFF
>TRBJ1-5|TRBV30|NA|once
TGTGCCTGGAGTGACGGCTCGTGGGAGGGTGGCTCTCAGCCCCAGCATTTT
CAWSDGSWEGGSQPQHF
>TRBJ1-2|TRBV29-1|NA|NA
TGCAGCGTTGAAGTTTTAAGCTCCCCTAACTATGGCTACACCTTC
CSVEVLSSPNYGYTF
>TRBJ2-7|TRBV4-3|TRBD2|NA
TGCGCCAGCAGCCGATCACTAGCGGGAGGCCTTCTCACCTACGAGCAGTACTTC
CASSRSLAGGLLTYEQYF
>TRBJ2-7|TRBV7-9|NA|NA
TGTGCCAGCAGCTTAGCGGGAAGGAACGAGCAGTACTTC
CASSLAGRNEQYF
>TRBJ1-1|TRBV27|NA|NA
TGTGCCAGCAGTTTGCGGGCCCCCACGGCTGAAGCTTTCTTT
CASSLRAPTAEAFF
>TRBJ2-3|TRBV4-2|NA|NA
TGTGCCAGCAGCTCCCGAGTTGGGTTGGGAGATACGCAGTATTTT
CASSSRVGLGDTQYF
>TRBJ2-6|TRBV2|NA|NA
TGTGCCAGCAACCGGGATCGGAGTACTGGGGCCAACGTCCTGACTTTC
CASNRDRSTGANVLTF
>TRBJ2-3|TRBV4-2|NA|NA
TGTGCCAGCAGCCAAGCGACAGATACGCAGTATTTT
CASSQATDTQYF
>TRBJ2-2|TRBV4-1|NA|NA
TGCGCCAGCAGCCTAGTTCAGAACCGGGGGCAGGGTCGCACCGGGGAGCTGTTTTTT
CASSLVQNRGQGRTGELFF
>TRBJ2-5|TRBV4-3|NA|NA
TGCGCCAGCAGCCCTTGGGGGGCGAATCAGCAAGAGACCCAGTACTTC
CASSPWGANQQETQYF
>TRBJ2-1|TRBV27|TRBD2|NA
TGTGCCAGCAGTTCCGCCGGGGAGGGGCCCTACAATGAGCAGTTCTTC
CASSSAGEGPYNEQFF
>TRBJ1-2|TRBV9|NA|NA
TGTGCCAGCAGCGTAGATGAAGGGGGGAAAGGAGACAACCTCTATGGCTACACCTTC
CASSVDEGGKGDNLYGYTF
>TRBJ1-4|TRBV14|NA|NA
TGTGCCAGCAGCCAGGGACTTGGGGAAAAACTGTTTTTT
CASSQGLGEKLFF
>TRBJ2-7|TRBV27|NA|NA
TGTGCCAGCAGTTTAAGCGAGCAGTACTTC
CASSLSEQYF
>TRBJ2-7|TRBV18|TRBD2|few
TGTGCCAGCTCACCTTCCGGGACTAGCGGGTCCGAGCAGTACTTC
CASSPSGTSGSEQYF
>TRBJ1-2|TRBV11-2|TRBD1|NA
TGTGCCAGCAGCCCCGGGACAGGGGGACTAGCTAACTATGGCTACACCTTC
CASSPGTGGLANYGYTF
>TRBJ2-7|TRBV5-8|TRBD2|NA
TGTGCCAGCAGCGTTCAGCCAGCGGGAGACTACGAGCAGTACTTC
CASSVQPAGDYEQYF
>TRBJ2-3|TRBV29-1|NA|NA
TGCAGCGCAAACACAGATACGCAGTATTTT
CSANTDTQYF
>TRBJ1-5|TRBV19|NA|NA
TGTGCCAGTAGCGGGCCGAGCAATCAGCCCCAGCATTTT
CASSGPSNQPQHF
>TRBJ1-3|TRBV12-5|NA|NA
TGTGCTAGTGGTCCCCCCAGTGGTTCGGGAAACACCATATATTTT
CASGPPSGSGNTIYF
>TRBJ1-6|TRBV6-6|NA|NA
TGTGCCAGCAGTTTTGCCGGGGAAGGTAATTCACCCCTCCACTTT
CASSFAGEGNSPLHF
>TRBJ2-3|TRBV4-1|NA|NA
TGCGCCAGCAGCCAGCACAGGACGTCCGTTAGCACAGATACGCAGTATTTT
CASSQHRTSVSTDTQYF
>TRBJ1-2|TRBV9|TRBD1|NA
TGTGCCAGCAGCCAAACTGGGACAGGGGGAGACCTCTATGGCTACACCTTC
CASSQTGTGGDLYGYTF
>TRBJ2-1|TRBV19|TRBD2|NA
TGTGCCAGTAGTACCTCCTCTTCTAGCGGGATCTACAATGAGCAGTTCTTC
CASSTSSSSGIYNEQFF
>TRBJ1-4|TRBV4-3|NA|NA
TGCGCCAGCAGCCAAGCGGGTCCGTTTGGGAAACTGTTTTTT
CASSQAGPFGKLFF
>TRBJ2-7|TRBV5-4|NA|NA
TGTGCCAGCAGCTATGACGGGTCCTCCTACGAGCAGTACTTC
CASSYDGSSYEQYF
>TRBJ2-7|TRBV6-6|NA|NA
TGTGCCAGCAGCTCCGGGGTAGCGGCTTCCTACGAGCAGTACTTC
CASSSGVAASYEQYF
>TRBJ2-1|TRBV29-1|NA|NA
TGCAGCGTTGACACCCGCTCCTACAATGAGCAGTTCTTC
CSVDTRSYNEQFF